These 10 T cell receptor beta chains were sequenced from one sample in a study of graft-versus-host responses after intestinal transplantation. The method was immunoSEQ multiplex PCR; TCRdb's version includes in-frame clones alone and lacks a portion of them. The data show roughly 120,000 clones, with approximately 90% seen just once and roughly 0.2% held by the top ten. Their antigen targets remain unknown. This sample comprised unstimulated CD4+ T cells sorted from spleen or lymph node cells, obtained before intestinal transplant. These receptors were taken from a human donor who received an intestinal transplant.

There are a few counts of this clone. J is TRBJ1-5 and V is TRBV6-5, with TRBD1 as a possible D gene (6 bases). The germline V and J ends were trimmed by 6 bases and 7 bases, with 19 bases remaining between them. Germline lookup yields CDR1 MNHEY and CDR2 SVGAGI. This CDR3 has 15 amino acids. The CDR3 coding sequence is TGTGCCAGCAGCTCACACGGCAGGGGTGCCCAGCCCCAGCATTTT. This sequence encodes CASSSHGRGAQPQHF.

The chain links TRBV5-1 to TRBJ1-2, with a possible D match to TRBD1 (5 bases). In germline, CDR1 is SGHRS, CDR2 YFSETQ. V was cut by 3 bases and J by 4 bases, with 10 bases left in between. The CDR3 is 13 amino acids. This CDR3 reads CASSSTVGYGYTF. The DNA for the CDR3 is TGCGCCAGCAGCTCGACAGTGGGCTATGGCTACACCTTC.

The CDR3 DNA is TGTGCCAGTAGACCCTTGGACAGGGCCGCACATCAGCCCCAGCATTTT. Protein product: CASRPLDRAAHQPQHF. The chain is built from TRBV19 and TRBJ1-5; 8 positions agree with TRBD1. The V gene's germline CDR1 is LNHDA and CDR2 SQIVND (reference sequence). The CDR3 totals 16 residues. Trimming at V came to 6 bases and at J to 5 bases, leaving 12 bases not matched to a gene.

This clone appeared a single time. The chain carries TRBV10-2 and TRBJ2-1; 7 positions agree with TRBD2. CDR1 and CDR2 from the germline V gene are WSHSY and SAAADI. Losses at the gene ends were 7 bases for V and 5 bases for J; bases not matched to a gene: 8. There are 14 residues in the CDR3. The CDR3 is CASIKAGRDNEQFF. CDR3 DNA: TGCGCCAGCATTAAAGCGGGACGGGACAATGAGCAGTTCTTC.

The V call is TRBV2, the J call TRBJ1-5; possibly TRBD1 for D (5 bases). V was clipped by 5 bases and J by 11 bases, with 19 bases between them. The CDR3 consists of 14 residues. Germline V CDR1 and CDR2: SNHLY, FYNNEI. CDR3 protein: CASSSQGGVVAQHF. In DNA, the CDR3 is TGTGCCAGCAGTTCCCAAGGAGGGGTCGTGGCCCAGCATTTT.

This clone was found once. The gene calls are TRBV6-6 and TRBJ1-5, with 8 bases lining up with TRBD1. The CDR3 runs to 15 residues. After removal of 0 bases from V and 2 bases from J, the junction contained 0 bases not matched to a gene. Per the germline V gene, CDR1 is MNHNY and CDR2 is SVGAGI (reference sequence). In DNA, the CDR3 is TGTGCCAGCAGTTACTCGGACAGGGGCAATCAGCCCCAGCATTTT. It is translated as CASSYSDRGNQPQHF.

The chain carries TRBV6-5 and TRBJ1-6; 10 bases agree with TRBD1. Trimming cost V 5 bases and J 7 bases; bases outside gene matches: 2. The germline V gene has CDR1 MNHEY and CDR2 SVGAGI. The CDR3 length is 14 residues. CDR3 coding DNA: TGTGCCAGCAGTCCGGACAGGGGGAATTCACCCCTCCACTTT. Translation: CASSPDRGNSPLHF.

V usage is TRBV28 and J usage is TRBJ2-7; TRBD2 aligns across 14 bases. Germline CDR1 reads MDHEN; CDR2 reads SYDVKM. The CDR3 length is 16 residues. Losses at the gene ends were 6 bases for V and 4 bases for J; bases not matched to a gene: 8. In DNA form, the CDR3 reads TGTGCCAGCAGCCGAGGACTAGCGGGAGGCCTTTACGAGCAGTACTTC. Its translation is CASSRGLAGGLYEQYF.

The chain recombines TRBV6-6 with TRBJ2-1; 13 positions agree with TRBD2. The J segment lost 8 bases and the V segment lost 7 bases, leaving 11 bases of the junction unmatched. This CDR3 is 16 amino acids long. Germline values: CDR1 MNHNY, CDR2 SVGAGI (reference sequence). The CDR3 region is CASTMRPGLAGHEQFF. The CDR3 nucleotides read TGTGCCAGCACTATGCGCCCGGGACTAGCGGGACATGAGCAGTTCTTC.

The V call is TRBV7-9, the J call TRBJ1-1; a weak D match, TRBD1 (5 bases). V was clipped by 5 bases and J by 0 bases, with 13 bases between them. Germline CDR1 reads SEHNR; CDR2 reads FQNEAQ (reference sequence). This CDR3 contains 15 residues. The CDR3 here is CASSPGHLLNTEAFF. The CDR3 nucleotides are TGTGCCAGCAGCCCTGGACACTTACTGAACACTGAAGCTTTCTTT.